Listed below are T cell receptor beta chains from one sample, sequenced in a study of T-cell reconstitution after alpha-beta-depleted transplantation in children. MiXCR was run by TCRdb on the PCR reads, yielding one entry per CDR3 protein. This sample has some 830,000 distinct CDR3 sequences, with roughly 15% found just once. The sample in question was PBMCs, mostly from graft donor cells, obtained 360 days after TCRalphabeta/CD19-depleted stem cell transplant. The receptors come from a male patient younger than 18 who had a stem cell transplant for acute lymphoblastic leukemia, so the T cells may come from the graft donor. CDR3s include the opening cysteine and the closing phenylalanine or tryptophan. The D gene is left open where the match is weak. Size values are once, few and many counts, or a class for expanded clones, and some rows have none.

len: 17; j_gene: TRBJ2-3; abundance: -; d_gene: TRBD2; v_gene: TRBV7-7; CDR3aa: CASSLGVGLAGSDTQYF
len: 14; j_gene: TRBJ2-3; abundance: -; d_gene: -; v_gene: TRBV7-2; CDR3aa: CASSGMVFTDTQYF
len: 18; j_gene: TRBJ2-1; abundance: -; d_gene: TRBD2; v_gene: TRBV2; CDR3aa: CASSEQGLAGEKRMEQFF
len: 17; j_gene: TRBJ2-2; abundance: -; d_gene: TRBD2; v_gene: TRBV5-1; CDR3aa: CASSLRGSGVNTGELFF
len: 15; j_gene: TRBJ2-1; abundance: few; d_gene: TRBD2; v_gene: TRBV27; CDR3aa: CASRPRAGVANEQFF
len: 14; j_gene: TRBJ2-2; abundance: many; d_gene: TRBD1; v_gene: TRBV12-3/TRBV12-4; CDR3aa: CARPTGTNTGELFF
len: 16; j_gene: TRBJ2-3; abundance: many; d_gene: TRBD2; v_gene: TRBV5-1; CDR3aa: CASSWTSGSSTDTQYF
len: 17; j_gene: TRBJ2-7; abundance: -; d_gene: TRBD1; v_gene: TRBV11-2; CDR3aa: CASSSNPWGDRGHEQYF
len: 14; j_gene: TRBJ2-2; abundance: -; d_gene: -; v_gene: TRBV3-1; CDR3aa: CASSLLIVAGELFF
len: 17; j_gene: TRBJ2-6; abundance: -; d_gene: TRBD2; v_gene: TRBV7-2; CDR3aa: CASSLLAGISGANVLTF
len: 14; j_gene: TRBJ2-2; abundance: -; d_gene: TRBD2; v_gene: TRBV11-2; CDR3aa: CASSSLAGTGELFF
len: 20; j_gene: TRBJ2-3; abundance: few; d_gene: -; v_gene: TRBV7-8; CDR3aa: CASSPHRRGLTSAGTDTQYF
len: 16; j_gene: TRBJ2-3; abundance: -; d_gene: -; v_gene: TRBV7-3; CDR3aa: CASSPIRGASTDTQYF
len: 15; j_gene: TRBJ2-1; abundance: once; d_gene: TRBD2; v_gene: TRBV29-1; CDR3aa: CSVEDILAGDPEQFF
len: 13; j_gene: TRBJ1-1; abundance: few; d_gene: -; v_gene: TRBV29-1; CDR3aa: CSGRAYRDTEAFF
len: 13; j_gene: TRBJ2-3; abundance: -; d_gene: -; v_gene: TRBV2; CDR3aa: CASRRTTGGGQYF
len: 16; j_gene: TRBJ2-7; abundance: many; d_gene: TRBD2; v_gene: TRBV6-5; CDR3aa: CASSYSITSGSNEQYF
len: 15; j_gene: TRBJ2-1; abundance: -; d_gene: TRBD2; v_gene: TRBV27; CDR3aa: CASRRGRALHNEQFF
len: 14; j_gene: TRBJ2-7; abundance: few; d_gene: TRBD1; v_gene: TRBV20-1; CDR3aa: CSAEWDRGYYEQYF
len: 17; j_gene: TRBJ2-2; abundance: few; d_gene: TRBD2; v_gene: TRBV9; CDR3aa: CASSAQLAGGPPGELFF
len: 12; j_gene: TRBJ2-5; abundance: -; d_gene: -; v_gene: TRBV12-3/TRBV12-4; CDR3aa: CASRDFRETQYF
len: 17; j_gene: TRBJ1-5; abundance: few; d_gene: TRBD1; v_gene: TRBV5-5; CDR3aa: CASSMRTGVGGNQPQHF
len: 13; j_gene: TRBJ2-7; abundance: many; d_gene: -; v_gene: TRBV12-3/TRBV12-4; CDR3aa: CASSLDSNYEQYF
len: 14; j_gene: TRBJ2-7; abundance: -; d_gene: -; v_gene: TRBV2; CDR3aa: CASSVLDGYYEQYF
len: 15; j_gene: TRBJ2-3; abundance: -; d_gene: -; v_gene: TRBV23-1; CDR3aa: CASPFSGGSTDTQYF
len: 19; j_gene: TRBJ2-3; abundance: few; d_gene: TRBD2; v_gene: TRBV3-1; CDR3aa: CASSQKRGTSGSSTDTQYF
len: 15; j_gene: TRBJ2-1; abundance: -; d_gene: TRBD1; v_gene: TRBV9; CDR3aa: CASSGRTGGLNEQFF
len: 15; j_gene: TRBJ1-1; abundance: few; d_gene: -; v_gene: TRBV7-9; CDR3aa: CASSKPGALGTEAFF
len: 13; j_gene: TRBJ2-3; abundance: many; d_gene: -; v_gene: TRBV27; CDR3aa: CASSYSAQDAQYF
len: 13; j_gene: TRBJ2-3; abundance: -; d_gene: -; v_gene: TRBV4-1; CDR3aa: CASSPSVVDTQYF
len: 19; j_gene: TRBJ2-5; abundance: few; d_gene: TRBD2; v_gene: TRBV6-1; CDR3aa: CASTQRLAGAPGAQETQYF
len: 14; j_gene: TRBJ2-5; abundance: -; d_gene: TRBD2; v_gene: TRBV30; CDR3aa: CAWEAGVDGSDQYF
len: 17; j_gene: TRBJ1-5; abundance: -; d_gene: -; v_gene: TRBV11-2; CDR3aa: CASSLGDRRDSNQPQHF
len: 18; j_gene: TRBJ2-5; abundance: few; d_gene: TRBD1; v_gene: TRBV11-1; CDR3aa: CASSSRDRGRLSQETQYF
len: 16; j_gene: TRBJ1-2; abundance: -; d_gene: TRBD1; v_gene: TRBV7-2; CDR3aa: CASSLTLTGTGDGYTF
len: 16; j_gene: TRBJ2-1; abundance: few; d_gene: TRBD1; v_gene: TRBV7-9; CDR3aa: CASSVLDRGLNNEQFF
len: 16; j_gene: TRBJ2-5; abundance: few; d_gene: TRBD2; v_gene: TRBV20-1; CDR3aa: CSAMSGSGLIQETQYF
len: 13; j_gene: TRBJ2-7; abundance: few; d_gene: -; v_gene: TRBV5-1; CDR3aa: CASSLGTPDEQYF
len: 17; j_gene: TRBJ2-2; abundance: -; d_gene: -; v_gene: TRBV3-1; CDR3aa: CASSQPGGVPNTGGLFF
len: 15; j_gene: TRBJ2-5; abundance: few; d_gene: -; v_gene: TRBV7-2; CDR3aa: CASSLAGVGQETQYF
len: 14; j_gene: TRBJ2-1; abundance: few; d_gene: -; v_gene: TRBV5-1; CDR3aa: CASSGTPVRSEQFF
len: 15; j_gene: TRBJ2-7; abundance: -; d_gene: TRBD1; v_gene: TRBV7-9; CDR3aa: CASNHPRTGELEQYF
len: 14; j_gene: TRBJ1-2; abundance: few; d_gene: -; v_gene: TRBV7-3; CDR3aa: CASSLLGGNYGYTF
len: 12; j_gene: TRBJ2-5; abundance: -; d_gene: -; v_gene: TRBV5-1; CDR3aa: CASSINQETQYF
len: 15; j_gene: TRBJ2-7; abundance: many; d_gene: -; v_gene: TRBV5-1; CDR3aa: CASSLEGSWVYEQYF
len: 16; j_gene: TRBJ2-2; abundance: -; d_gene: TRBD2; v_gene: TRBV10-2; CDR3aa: CASSDGLAAPTGELFF
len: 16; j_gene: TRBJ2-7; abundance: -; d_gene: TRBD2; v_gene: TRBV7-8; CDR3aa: CASSLEGLALAYEQYF
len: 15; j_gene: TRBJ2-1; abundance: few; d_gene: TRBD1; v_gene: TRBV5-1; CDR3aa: CASSPAGQGPNEQFF
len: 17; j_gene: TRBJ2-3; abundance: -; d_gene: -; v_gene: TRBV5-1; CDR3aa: CASSLGPKARRPDTQYF
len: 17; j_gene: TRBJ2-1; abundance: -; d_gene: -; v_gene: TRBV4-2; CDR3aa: CASSQDIGERANNEQFF
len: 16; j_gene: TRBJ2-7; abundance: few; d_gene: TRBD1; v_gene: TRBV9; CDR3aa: CASSVASDRAVYEQYF
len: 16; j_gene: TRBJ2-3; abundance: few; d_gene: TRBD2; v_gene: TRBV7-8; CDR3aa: CASSSQAGGQRDTQYF
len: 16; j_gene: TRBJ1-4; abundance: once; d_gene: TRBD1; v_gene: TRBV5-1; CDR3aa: CASSFRTGAVMDKLFF
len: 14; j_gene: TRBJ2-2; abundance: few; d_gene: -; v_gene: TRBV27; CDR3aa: CASSRSTGTGELFF
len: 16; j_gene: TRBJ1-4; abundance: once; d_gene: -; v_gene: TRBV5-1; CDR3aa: CASSSRDVTTNEKLFF
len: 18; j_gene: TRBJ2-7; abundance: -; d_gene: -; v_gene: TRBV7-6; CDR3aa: CASSLGPNNGRSSYEQYF
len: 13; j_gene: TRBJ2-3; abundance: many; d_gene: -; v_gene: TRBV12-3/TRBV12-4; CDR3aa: CASRTRPTDTQYF
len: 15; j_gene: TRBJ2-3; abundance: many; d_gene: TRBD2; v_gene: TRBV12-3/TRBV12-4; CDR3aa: CASSFYGGSTDTQYF
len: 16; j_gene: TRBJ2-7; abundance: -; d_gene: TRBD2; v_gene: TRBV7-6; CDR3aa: CASSTPLLAGKHEQYF